Below are 32 T cell receptor beta chains sequenced from a single sample in a study of T-cell reconstitution after alpha-beta-depleted transplantation in children (TCRdb year 2016). The protocol used for the library was PCR. This sample was sequenced with an Illumina HiSeq 2500. TCR library preparation used molecular barcoding, with unique molecular identifiers applied to normalize quantification of the TCRbeta repertoire. Using fastp at Q25 and MiXCR, TCRdb reprocessed the public reads and kept productive beta chains. Every CDR3 protein is listed once, alongside the most common genes and DNA of its rows. This sample is represented by 450,000 to 500,000 distinct CDR3 sequences; about 12% of them were singletons. Together, the top ten hold around 5.6% of the sample. The starting material was PBMCs from the stem cell graft donor, obtained from the stem cell graft. These receptors originate from a human donor who donated a stem cell graft to a child with combined immunodeficiency.

This clonotype was seen ten or more times. The chain has TRBV7-6 and TRBJ2-1, with TRBD2 matching 11 bases. J was trimmed by 6 bases and V by 1 base; bases with no gene match: 2. Per the germline V gene, CDR1 is SGHVS and CDR2 is FNYEAQ. The CDR3 length is 15 residues. CDR3 nucleotides: TGTGCCAGCAGCTTAGTAGCGGGGGGGCTCAATGAGCAGTTCTTC. Protein sequence: CASSLVAGGLNEQFF.

This clonotype was counted a few times. The chain links TRBV6-2 or TRBV6-3 to TRBJ2-2, with 9 bases aligning to TRBD1. J lost 4 bases, V lost 7 bases, and 7 bases had no gene match. This CDR3 contains 15 residues. Germline CDR1 and CDR2: MNHEY and SVGEGT. The CDR3 here is CASNRDRAVTGELFF. In nucleotides, the CDR3 is TGTGCCAGCAACCGGGACAGGGCTGTCACCGGGGAGCTGTTTTTT.

This clonotype was recorded a few times. This chain uses TRBV24-1 with TRBJ1-5; D remains ambiguous. This CDR3 has 12 amino acids. The germline CDR1 and CDR2 sequences are KGHDR and SFDVKD. Between the trimmed V and J ends, which lost 4 bases and 3 bases, there was a span of 3 bases. The CDR3 DNA is TGTGCCACCAGTGACTACAATCAGCCCCAGCATTTT. Residues: CATSDYNQPQHF.

This chain joins TRBV20-1 and TRBJ2-3; D tentatively fits TRBD1 or TRBD2 (6 bases each). The V end was cut by 5 bases, the J end by 2 bases, with 23 bases between. This CDR3 has 17 residues. CDR1 is DFQATT, CDR2 SNEGSKA, per germline (reference sequence). In nucleotides, the CDR3 is TGCAGTGCTGAGCGAGGAGGACGGGGGCCTAACACAGATACGCAGTATTTT. Translation gives CSAERGGRGPNTDTQYF.

The chain carries TRBV18 and TRBJ2-3; D is unresolved. The germline gives CDR1 KGHSH, CDR2 LQKENI. The CDR3 sequence is 13 residues long. V was trimmed by 4 bases and J by 3 bases, leaving 8 bases between them. CDR3 sequence reads: CASSHPPTDTQYF. The CDR3 coding sequence is TGTGCCAGCTCACACCCGCCAACAGATACGCAGTATTTT.

V and J are TRBV5-8 and TRBJ2-7; unclear D gene. Germline V gene sequence: CDR1 SGHTS, CDR2 YDEGEE. V was clipped by 0 bases and J by 0 bases, with 7 bases between them. The CDR3 loop spans 14 amino acids. This CDR3 reads CASSLVAASYEQYF. CDR3 in DNA: TGTGCCAGCAGCTTGGTAGCAGCCTCCTACGAGCAGTACTTC.

The chain recombines TRBV29-1 with TRBJ2-1; 10 nucleotides line up with TRBD2. Trimming took 7 bases from V and 4 from J; bases not matched to a gene: 10. The CDR3 loop spans 15 amino acids. Germline V lookup: CDR1 SQVTM, CDR2 ANQGSEA. The CDR3 sequence is CSGLTGTSEYNEQFF. The CDR3 nucleotides are TGCAGCGGACTAACCGGGACTAGCGAGTACAATGAGCAGTTCTTC.

This chain links TRBV12-3 or TRBV12-4 with TRBJ1-2, with D possibly matching TRBD1 (5 bases). This CDR3 contains 13 residues. V was cut by 6 bases and J by 4 bases, with 12 bases left in between. The CDR3 nucleotides read TGTGCCAGCAGCCCCGTTACAGGCTATGGCTACACCTTC. Protein product: CASSPVTGYGYTF.

The chain employs TRBV6-2 or TRBV6-3 and TRBJ2-4; D gene ambiguous. This CDR3 is 10 amino acids long. The V end lost 8 bases, the J end lost 5 bases, and 4 bases lay between the germline ends. Germline V lookup: CDR1 MNHEY, CDR2 SVGEGT. CDR3 coding DNA: TGTGCCAGCGGTCAAAACATTCAGTACTTC. As protein: CASGQNIQYF.

This clonotype appeared many times. This chain connects TRBV20-1 to TRBJ2-1; 10 bases fit TRBD2. Trimming took 0 bases from V and 6 from J; bases not matched to a gene: 5. The CDR3 runs to 15 residues. CDR1 DFQATT and CDR2 SNEGSKA come from the germline V gene (reference sequence). CDR3 DNA: TGCAGTGCTAGAGATCCACTAGCGGGGATCAATGAGCAGTTCTTC. It is translated as CSARDPLAGINEQFF.

This clonotype was recorded at least ten times. This chain's CDR3 is CASSPGTTYNEQFF. In DNA, the CDR3 is TGCGCCAGCAGCCCGGGGACTACCTACAATGAGCAGTTCTTC. The V and J genes are TRBV5-1 and TRBJ2-1, with 7 bases fitting TRBD2. The trim removed 4 bases at V and 2 bases at J, leaving 3 bases unmatched. This CDR3 contains 14 residues. Germline lookup yields CDR1 SGHRS and CDR2 YFSETQ.

In this sample, this clonotype turned up a few times. The rearrangement uses TRBV7-2 and TRBJ2-1; TRBD2 matches at 7 bases. The V and J ends lost 1 base and 0 bases, in that order; junction bases with no gene match: 6. The CDR3 totals 17 residues. CDR1 and CDR2 from the germline V gene are SGHTA and FQGNSA. The CDR3 loop is CASSLVGLGSSYNEQFF. The CDR3, as DNA: TGTGCCAGCAGCTTAGTTGGACTAGGGTCCTCCTACAATGAGCAGTTCTTC.

The chain carries TRBV6-1 and TRBJ2-3, with D unresolved. Germline-derived CDR1 and CDR2 are MNHNS and SASEGT. The CDR3 contains 15 residues. Trimming shortened V by 3 bases and J by 0 bases, and 10 bases separated the two germline ends. The CDR3 DNA follows: TGTGCCAGCAGTGATTTCGGAGCTAGCACAGATACGCAGTATTTT. Protein sequence: CASSDFGASTDTQYF.

This chain links TRBV4-2 with TRBJ2-5; a possible D gene is TRBD2 (5 bases). V lost 0 bases and J lost 4, with 12 bases in between. The CDR3 runs 15 residues. Germline V lookup: CDR1 LGHNA, CDR2 YNFKEQ. The CDR3 here is CASSQEGPAGETQYF. The CDR3 nucleotides read TGTGCCAGCAGCCAAGAAGGCCCTGCGGGAGAGACCCAGTACTTC.

The chain carries TRBV11-1 and TRBJ1-2; D is uncertain. Per germline, CDR1 SGHAT and CDR2 FQDESV (reference sequence). The V gene lost 4 bases and the J gene lost 3 bases, with 18 bases spanning the gap. The CDR3 is made up of 16 amino acids. The CDR3 here is CASSSRSLSGDYGYTF. CDR3 bases: TGTGCCAGCAGCTCCCGGTCTCTTTCCGGGGACTATGGCTACACCTTC. The full variable domain, rest sourced from reference TRBV11-1 and TRBJ1-2, is EAEVAQSPRYKITEKSQAVAFWCDPISGHATLYWYRQILGQGPELLVQFQDESVVDDSQLPKDRFSAERLKGVDSTLKIQPAELGDSAMYLCASSSRSLSGDYGYTFGSGTRLTVV.

This clonotype was recorded a few times. The chain employs TRBV9 and TRBJ2-1; D may be TRBD2 (6 bases). Per germline, CDR1 SGDLS and CDR2 YYNGEE. This CDR3 region has 15 residues. Trimming removed 0 bases at V and 10 bases at J, with 17 bases between. Here the CDR3 DNA reads TGTGCCAGCAGCGTAGGGGGGGTCGGGTTAGGGGAGCAGTTCTTC. This codes for CASSVGGVGLGEQFF.

In DNA, the CDR3 is TGTGCCAGCAGCTTAGGAGGTTCGACTAGCGTCGGTGAGCAGTTCTTC. Translation: CASSLGGSTSVGEQFF. V usage is TRBV7-6 and J usage is TRBJ2-1; 8 bases align to TRBD2. Germline assignment: CDR1 SGHVS and CDR2 FNYEAQ. The CDR3 is 16 residues long. V shed 1 base and J 9 bases; nucleotides not matched to a gene: 11.

V usage is TRBV3-1 and J usage is TRBJ2-2; 10 bases line up with TRBD1. The CDR3 length is 15 residues. V gave up 5 bases and J gave up 8 bases; unmatched junction bases: 8. Germline CDR1 and CDR2: LGHDT and YNNKEL (reference sequence). Here the CDR3 DNA reads TGTGCCAGCAGCAAGGGACAGGGGCGTCGAGGGGAGCTGTTTTTT. Translation gives CASSKGQGRRGELFF. The full variable domain, its missing parts supplied by reference TRBV3-1 and TRBJ2-2, is DTAVSQTPKYLVTQMGNDKSIKCEQNLGHDTMYWYKQDSKKFLKIMFSYNNKELIINETVPNRFSPKSPDKAHLNLHINSLELGDSAVYFCASSKGQGRRGELFFGEGSRLTVL.

V gene TRBV15 combines with J gene TRBJ2-7; D is perhaps TRBD2 (6 bases). CDR3 length: 12 residues. Germline assignment: CDR1 LNHNV and CDR2 YYDKDF (reference sequence). Trimming cost V 0 bases and J 7 bases, with 7 bases left between them. CDR3 DNA sequence: TGTGCCACCAGCAGAGAGGGGGGAGAGCAGTACTTC. This encodes CATSREGGEQYF.

This rearrangement joins TRBV29-1 to TRBJ2-2; no reliable D call. In germline, CDR1 is SQVTM, CDR2 ANQGSEA. CDR3 length: 11 amino acids. V shed 7 bases and J shed 7 bases, with 10 bases lying between them. For the CDR3, the DNA is TGCAGCGCCAAAAAAAGCGGGGAGCTGTTTTTT. Encoded protein: CSAKKSGELFF.

The table lists this clonotype with many counts. The V call is TRBV10-3, the J call TRBJ2-7; D call uncertain. The CDR3 has 15 residues. Germline lookup yields CDR1 ENHRY and CDR2 SYGVKD. Trimming pared 1 base from V and 2 bases from J, leaving 12 bases between. CDR3 amino acids: CAISEYTEPPYEQYF. The DNA for the CDR3 is TGTGCCATCAGTGAGTATACGGAACCTCCCTACGAGCAGTACTTC.

This chain connects TRBV4-3 to TRBJ2-5; the D gene is possibly TRBD2 (6 bases). This CDR3 is 13 amino acids long. The V end was cut by 4 bases, the J end by 5 bases, with 11 bases between. The V gene's germline CDR1 is LGHNA and CDR2 YSLEER. The CDR3 loop reads CASSPAGGETQYF. The CDR3 DNA is TGCGCCAGCAGCCCCGCCGGGGGTGAGACCCAGTACTTC.

This clonotype has just a few counts. The CDR3, as DNA: TGCAGTGCTAGAGACCCTCGACTAGCGGTAAACAATGAGCAGTTCTTC. Protein: CSARDPRLAVNNEQFF. The chain employs TRBV20-1 and TRBJ2-1, with 9 bases aligning to TRBD2. This CDR3 region has 16 residues. From germline, CDR1 is DFQATT and CDR2 SNEGSKA (reference sequence). J was trimmed by 5 bases and V by 0 bases; bases with no gene match: 8.

V gene TRBV4-2 combines with J gene TRBJ2-3; possible D gene TRBD2, 6 bases. Trimming cost V 3 bases and J 6 bases, with 13 bases left between them. Germline V gives CDR1 LGHNA, CDR2 YNFKEQ. The CDR3 length is 14 residues. As DNA, the CDR3 is TGTGCCAGCAGCCAGGCGGTCGGGGGTGATACGCAGTATTTT. Protein: CASSQAVGGDTQYF.

A few counts support this clonotype. The chain's CDR3 is CATSDPGGTDTQYF. CDR3 nucleotide sequence: TGTGCCACCAGTGACCCGGGAGGCACAGATACGCAGTATTTT. The chain joins TRBV24-1 to TRBJ2-3; TRBD2 is a possible D gene (6 bases). Deletions cut 4 bases from V and 1 base from J, with 8 bases between. From germline, CDR1 is KGHDR and CDR2 SFDVKD. The CDR3 covers 14 residues.

Only a few counts were recorded for this clonotype. The chain uses TRBV7-2 and TRBJ2-1; TRBD2 agrees at 13 bases. CDR3 length: 15 residues. V shed 5 bases and J 9 bases; nucleotides not matched to a gene: 7. Germline V gene sequence: CDR1 SGHTA, CDR2 FQGNSA. CDR3 protein: CASSQGLAGESEQFF. In DNA, the CDR3 is TGTGCCAGCAGCCAAGGACTAGCGGGGGAGAGTGAGCAGTTCTTC.

The sample holds many counts of this clonotype. The CDR3 region is CAISGQGQGASEQYF. The DNA of the CDR3 is TGTGCCATCAGTGGGCAAGGACAGGGGGCGTCGGAGCAGTACTTC. J is TRBJ2-7 and V is TRBV10-3; 11 bases are shared with TRBD1. This CDR3 is built from 15 residues. The junction had 9 bases not matched to a gene; V was cut back by 4 bases and J by 7 bases. Per the germline V gene, CDR1 is ENHRY and CDR2 is SYGVKD.

The rearrangement joins TRBV5-6 to TRBJ2-3; no clear D. The V gene lost 0 bases and the J gene lost 5 bases, with 19 bases spanning the gap. Germline V gene lookup returns CDR1 SGHDT and CDR2 YYEEEE. CDR3 length: 17 amino acids. The CDR3 region has the DNA TGTGCCAGCAGCTTGGCAATTTCGCCGGGTCGTGGAGATACGCAGTATTTT. It yields the protein CASSLAISPGRGDTQYF.

The chain has TRBV20-1 and TRBJ2-1, with D possibly called TRBD1 or TRBD2 (5 bases each). Between the trimmed V and J ends, which lost 0 bases and 6 bases, there was a span of 18 bases. The germline gives CDR1 DFQATT, CDR2 SNEGSKA (reference sequence). This CDR3 has 16 amino acids. CDR3 sequence: CSARDPRGEKGNEQFF. CDR3 in DNA: TGCAGTGCTAGAGATCCTAGAGGGGAGAAAGGCAATGAGCAGTTCTTC.

This clonotype turned up a few times. V is TRBV20-1 and J is TRBJ2-7; D gene ambiguous. CDR1 is DFQATT and CDR2 is SNEGSKA in the germline V gene (reference sequence). The CDR3 covers 13 residues. The ends were cut back, 5 bases at V and 5 bases at J, with 16 bases in the middle. CDR3 in DNA: TGCAGTGCTCCCGGGTCCCAAACCCACGAGCAGTACTTC. Encoded protein: CSAPGSQTHEQYF.

The table lists this clonotype with many counts. The genes are TRBV10-3 and TRBJ2-3; D gene uncertain. The CDR3 has 13 residues. The germline gives CDR1 ENHRY, CDR2 SYGVKD. V lost 8 bases and J lost 1, with 10 bases in between. CDR3 coding DNA: TGTGCCATCTTGGGCCGAGGCACAGATACGCAGTATTTT. This encodes CAILGRGTDTQYF.

The genes are TRBV20-1 and TRBJ2-5, with 8 bases identical to TRBD1. The junction had 3 bases not matched to a gene; V was cut back by 0 bases and J by 0 bases. Germline CDR1 and CDR2: DFQATT and SNEGSKA (reference sequence). The CDR3 spans 15 residues. The CDR3: CSARDTGGYQETQYF. CDR3 in DNA: TGCAGTGCTAGAGATACAGGGGGGTACCAAGAGACCCAGTACTTC.